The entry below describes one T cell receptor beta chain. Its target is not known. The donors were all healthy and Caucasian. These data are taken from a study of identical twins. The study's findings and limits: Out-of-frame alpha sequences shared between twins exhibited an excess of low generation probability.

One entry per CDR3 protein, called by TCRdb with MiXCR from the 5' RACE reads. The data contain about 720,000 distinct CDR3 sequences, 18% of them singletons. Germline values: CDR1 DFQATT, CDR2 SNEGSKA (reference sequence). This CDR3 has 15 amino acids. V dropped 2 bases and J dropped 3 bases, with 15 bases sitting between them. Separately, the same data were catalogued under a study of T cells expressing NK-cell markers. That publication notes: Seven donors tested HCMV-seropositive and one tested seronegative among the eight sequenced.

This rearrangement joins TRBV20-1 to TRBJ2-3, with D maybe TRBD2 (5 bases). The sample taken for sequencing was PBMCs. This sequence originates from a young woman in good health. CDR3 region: CSARMVNSGTDTQYF. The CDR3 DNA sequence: TGCAGTGCTAGAATGGTTAACAGCGGAACAGATACGCAGTATTTT.